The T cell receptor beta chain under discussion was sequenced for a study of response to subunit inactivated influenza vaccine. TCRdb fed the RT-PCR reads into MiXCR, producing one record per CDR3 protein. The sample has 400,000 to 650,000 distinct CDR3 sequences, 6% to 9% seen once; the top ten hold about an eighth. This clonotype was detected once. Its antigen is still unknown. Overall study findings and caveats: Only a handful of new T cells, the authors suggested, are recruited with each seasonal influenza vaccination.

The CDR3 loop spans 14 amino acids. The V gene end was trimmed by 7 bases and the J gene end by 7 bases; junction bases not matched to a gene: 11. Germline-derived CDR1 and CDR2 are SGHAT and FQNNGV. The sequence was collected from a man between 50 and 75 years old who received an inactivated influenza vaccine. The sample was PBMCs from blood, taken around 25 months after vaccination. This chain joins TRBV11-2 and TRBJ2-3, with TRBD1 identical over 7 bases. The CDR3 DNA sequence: TGTGCCAGCAACAACCGGGGCAGGGGGAATACGCAGTATTTT. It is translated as CASNNRGRGNTQYF.